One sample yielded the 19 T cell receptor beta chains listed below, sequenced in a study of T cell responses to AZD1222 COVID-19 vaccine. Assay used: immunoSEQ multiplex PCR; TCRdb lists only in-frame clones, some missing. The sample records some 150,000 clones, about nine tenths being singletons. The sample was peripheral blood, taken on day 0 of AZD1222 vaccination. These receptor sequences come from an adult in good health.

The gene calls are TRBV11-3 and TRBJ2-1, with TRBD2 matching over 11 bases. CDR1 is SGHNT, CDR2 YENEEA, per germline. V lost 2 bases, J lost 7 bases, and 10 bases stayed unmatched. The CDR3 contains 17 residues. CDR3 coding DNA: TGTGCCAGCAGCTTATTAGCGGGAGGGCCCTCGGGGAATGAGCAGTTCTTC. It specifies CASSLLAGGPSGNEQFF. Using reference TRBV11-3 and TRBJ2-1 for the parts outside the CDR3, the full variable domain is EAGVVQSPRYKIIEKKQPVAFWCNPISGHNTLYWYLQNLGQGPELLIRYENEEAVDDSQLPKDRFSAERLKGVDSTLKIQPAELGDSAVYLCASSLLAGGPSGNEQFFGPGTRLTVL.

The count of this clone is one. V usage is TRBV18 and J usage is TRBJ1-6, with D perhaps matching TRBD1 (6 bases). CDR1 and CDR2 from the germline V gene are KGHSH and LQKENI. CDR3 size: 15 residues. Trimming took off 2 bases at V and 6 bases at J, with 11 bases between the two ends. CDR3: CASSPREGGNSPLHF. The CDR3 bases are TGTGCCAGCTCACCAAGGGAAGGGGGTAATTCACCCCTCCACTTT.

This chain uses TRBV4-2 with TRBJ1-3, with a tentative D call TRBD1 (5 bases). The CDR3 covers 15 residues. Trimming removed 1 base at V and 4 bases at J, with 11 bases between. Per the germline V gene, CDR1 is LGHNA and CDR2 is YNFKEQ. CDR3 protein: CASSQVAGEGNTIYF. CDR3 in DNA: TGTGCCAGCAGCCAAGTCGCGGGGGAGGGAAACACCATATATTTT.

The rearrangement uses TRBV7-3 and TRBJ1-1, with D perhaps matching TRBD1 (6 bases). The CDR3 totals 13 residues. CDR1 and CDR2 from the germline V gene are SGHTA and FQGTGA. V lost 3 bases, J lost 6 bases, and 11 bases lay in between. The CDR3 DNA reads TGTGCCAGCAGCTTTACAGGGTCCGCTGAAGCTTTCTTT. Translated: CASSFTGSAEAFF.

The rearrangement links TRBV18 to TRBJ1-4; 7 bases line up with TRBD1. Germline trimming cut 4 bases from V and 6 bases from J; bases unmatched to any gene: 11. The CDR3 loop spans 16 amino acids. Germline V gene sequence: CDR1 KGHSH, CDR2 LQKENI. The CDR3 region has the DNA TGTGCCAGCTCACACTCAATCGAGGGGGCGGATGAAAAACTGTTTTTT. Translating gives CASSHSIEGADEKLFF.

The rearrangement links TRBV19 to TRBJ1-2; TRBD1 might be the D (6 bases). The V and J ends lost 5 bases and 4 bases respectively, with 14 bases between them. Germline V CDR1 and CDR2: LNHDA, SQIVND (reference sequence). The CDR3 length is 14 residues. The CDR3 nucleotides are TGTGCCAGTAGTCGCGGAGGGGGGGGCTATGGCTACACCTTC. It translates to CASSRGGGGYGYTF.

The CDR3 loop reads CASSHDPLGLADYNEQFF. CDR3 coding DNA: TGTGCCAGCAGCCACGACCCGTTAGGACTAGCGGATTACAATGAGCAGTTCTTC. This chain joins TRBV4-2 and TRBJ2-1; 10 bases map to TRBD2. Germline CDR1 and CDR2: LGHNA and YNFKEQ. The length of the CDR3 is 18 residues. V lost 3 bases to trimming and J lost 4 bases; unmatched junction nucleotides: 12.

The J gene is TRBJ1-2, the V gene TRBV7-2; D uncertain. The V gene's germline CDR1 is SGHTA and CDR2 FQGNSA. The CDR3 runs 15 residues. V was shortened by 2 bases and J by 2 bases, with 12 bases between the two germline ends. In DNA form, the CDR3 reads TGTGCCAGCAGCTTAAATAACTTCCTCAACTATGGCTACACCTTC. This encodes CASSLNNFLNYGYTF.

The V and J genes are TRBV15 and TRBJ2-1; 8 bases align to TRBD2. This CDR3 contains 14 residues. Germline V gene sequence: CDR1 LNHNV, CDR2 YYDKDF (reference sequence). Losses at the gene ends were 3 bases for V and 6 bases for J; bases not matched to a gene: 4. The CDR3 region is CATSRAGTSNEQFF. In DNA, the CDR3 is TGTGCCACCAGCAGGGCCGGGACTAGCAATGAGCAGTTCTTC.

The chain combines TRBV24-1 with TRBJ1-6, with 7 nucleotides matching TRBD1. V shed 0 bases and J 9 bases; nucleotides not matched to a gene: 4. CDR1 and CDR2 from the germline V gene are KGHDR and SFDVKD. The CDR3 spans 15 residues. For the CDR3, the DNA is TGTGCCACCAGTGATTTGGTAGGGGGCAGTTCACCCCTCCACTTT. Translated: CATSDLVGGSSPLHF.

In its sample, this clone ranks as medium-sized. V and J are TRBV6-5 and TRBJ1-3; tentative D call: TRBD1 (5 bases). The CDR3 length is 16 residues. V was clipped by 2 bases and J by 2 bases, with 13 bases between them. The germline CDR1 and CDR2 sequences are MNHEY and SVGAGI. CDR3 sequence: CASSYTGGSAGNTIYF. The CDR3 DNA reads TGTGCCAGCAGTTACACCGGGGGAAGCGCTGGAAACACCATATATTTT.

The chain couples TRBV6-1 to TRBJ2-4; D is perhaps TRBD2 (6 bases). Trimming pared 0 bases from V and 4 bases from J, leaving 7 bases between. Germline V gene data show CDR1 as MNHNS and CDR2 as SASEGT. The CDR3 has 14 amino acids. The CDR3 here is CASSEAGGKNIQYF. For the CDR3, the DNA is TGTGCCAGCAGTGAAGCAGGAGGGAAAAACATTCAGTACTTC.

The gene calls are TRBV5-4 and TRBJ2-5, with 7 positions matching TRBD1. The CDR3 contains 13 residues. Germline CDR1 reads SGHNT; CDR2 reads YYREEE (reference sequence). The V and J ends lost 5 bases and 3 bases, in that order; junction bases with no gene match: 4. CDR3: CASSPGQKETQYF. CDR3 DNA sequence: TGTGCCAGCAGTCCGGGACAGAAAGAGACCCAGTACTTC.

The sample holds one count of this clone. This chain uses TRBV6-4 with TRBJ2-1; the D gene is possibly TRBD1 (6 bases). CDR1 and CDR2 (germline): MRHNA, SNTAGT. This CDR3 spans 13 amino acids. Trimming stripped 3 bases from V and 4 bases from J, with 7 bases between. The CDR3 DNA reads TGTGCCAGCAGTGAGGGGGCATACAATGAGCAGTTCTTC. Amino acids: CASSEGAYNEQFF.

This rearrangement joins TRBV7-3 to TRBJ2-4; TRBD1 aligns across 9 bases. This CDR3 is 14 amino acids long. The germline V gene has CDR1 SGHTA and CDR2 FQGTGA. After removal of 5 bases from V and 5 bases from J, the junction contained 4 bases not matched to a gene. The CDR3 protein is CASSLQGAQNIQYF. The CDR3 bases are TGTGCCAGCAGCCTACAGGGGGCCCAAAACATTCAGTACTTC.

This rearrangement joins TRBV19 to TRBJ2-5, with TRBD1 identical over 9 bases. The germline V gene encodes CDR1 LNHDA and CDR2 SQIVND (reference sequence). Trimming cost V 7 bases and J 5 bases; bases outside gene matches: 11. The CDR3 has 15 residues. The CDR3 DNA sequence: TGTGCCAGTAAAATAAGGACAGGGGCTACGGAGACCCAGTACTTC. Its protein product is CASKIRTGATETQYF.

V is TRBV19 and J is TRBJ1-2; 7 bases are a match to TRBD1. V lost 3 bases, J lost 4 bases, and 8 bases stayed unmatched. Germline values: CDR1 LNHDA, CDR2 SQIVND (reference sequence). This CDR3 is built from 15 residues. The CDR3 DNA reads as TGTGCCAGTAGTATTATTCAGGGGGTTTCCTATGGCTACACCTTC. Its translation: CASSIIQGVSYGYTF.

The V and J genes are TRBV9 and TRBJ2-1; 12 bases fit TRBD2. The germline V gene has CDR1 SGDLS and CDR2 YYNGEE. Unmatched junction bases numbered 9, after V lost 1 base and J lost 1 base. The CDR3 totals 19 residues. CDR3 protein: CASSVRASGGAGSYNEQFF. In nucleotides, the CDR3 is TGTGCCAGCAGCGTAAGGGCTAGCGGGGGGGCCGGGTCCTACAATGAGCAGTTCTTC.

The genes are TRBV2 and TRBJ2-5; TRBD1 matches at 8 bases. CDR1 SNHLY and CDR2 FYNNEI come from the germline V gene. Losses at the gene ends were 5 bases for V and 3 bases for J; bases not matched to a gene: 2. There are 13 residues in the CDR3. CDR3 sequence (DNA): TGTGCCAGCAGTCCGGACAGGGAAGAGACCCAGTACTTC. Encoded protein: CASSPDREETQYF.